Listed below are T cell receptor beta chains from one sample, sequenced in a study of blood T cell repertoires in COVID-19. TCRdb's table, derived via immunoSEQ multiplex PCR, lists solely in-frame clones and lacks some. The table records approximately 190,000 clones, roughly 80% of them present only once. Sample: peripheral blood. These receptors came from a man aged 55 to 70 with acute or convalescent COVID-19. The CDR3 runs from the conserved cysteine through the conserved F or W.

cdr3_aa v_call
CASSPRGAAVADTQYF TRBV6-2/TRBV6-3
CASSYSNPGGNEKLFF TRBV6-5
CASRPGVSFGYTF TRBV6-5
CASSSGTASYNEQFF TRBV5-1
CASSQEPSGYNEQFF TRBV4-1
CASSTRQAPQNIQYF TRBV19
CATQPTPGGSYEQYF TRBV4-1
CASIGAGGSFF TRBV19
CASSASGGDYEQYF TRBV9
CASSHFSGNYGYTF TRBV3-1/TRBV3-2
CASSTTGFGNQPQHF TRBV19
CASTAYQGRGNQPQHF TRBV19
CASSVARISDTQYF TRBV9
CASSAYERDYTSTDTQYF TRBV9
CASSLDGLAGGNEQFF TRBV5-4
CASSYPGPGTNPYEQYF TRBV11-2
CASSSELFFF TRBV28
CASSPRQGSTGELFF TRBV5-5
CASSGQGAGDYGYTF TRBV25-1
CASSHAGSNYGYTF TRBV4-3
CASSFYVVSSNQPQHF TRBV5-5
CASRAGQGNGYTF TRBV2
CASRPGQNNEKLFF TRBV19
CASRLFGGVTGELFF TRBV27
CASTRGAGEKLFF TRBV2
CASRFRQGHYGYTF TRBV6-5
CASSQPSGRAMDTQYF TRBV7-9
CASSNRTEAQHF TRBV7-2
CASSVGGQGAYIQYF TRBV9
CASRRPGFGELFF TRBV3-1/TRBV3-2